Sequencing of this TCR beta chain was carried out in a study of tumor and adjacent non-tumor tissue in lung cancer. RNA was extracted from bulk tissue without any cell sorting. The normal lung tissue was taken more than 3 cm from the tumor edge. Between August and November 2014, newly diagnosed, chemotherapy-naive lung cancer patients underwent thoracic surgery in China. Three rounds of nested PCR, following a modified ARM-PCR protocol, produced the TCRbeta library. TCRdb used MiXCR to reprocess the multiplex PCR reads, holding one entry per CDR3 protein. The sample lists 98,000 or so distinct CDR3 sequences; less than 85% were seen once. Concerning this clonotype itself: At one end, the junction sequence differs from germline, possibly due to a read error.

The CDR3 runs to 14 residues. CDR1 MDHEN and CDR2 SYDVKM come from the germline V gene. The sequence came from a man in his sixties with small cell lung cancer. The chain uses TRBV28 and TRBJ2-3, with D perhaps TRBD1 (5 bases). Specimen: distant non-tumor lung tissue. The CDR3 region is CASSPPDSVRTHYF. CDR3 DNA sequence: TGTGCCAGCAGTCCCCCAGACAGCGTGAGAACGCATTATTTT.